This TCR beta chain came from a study of cytomegalovirus exposure and HLA in healthy donors. The donors formed part of the roughly 120-subject validation cohort, distinct from the roughly 660-subject first cohort. TCRdb keeps only in-frame clones here, not all; method: immunoSEQ multiplex PCR. The sample holds approximately 270,000 clones, roughly 89% seen once. Germline lookup yields CDR1 SGHNT and CDR2 YENEEA. The CDR3 is 16 residues long. Unmatched junction bases numbered 4, after V lost 4 bases and J lost 0 bases. The V and J genes are TRBV11-3 and TRBJ2-3; 10 bases fit TRBD2. What was sequenced was PBMCs. This TCR was recovered from a woman younger than 35 in good health and CMV-seronegative. The CDR3 here is CASSYLAGASTDTQYF. The CDR3 DNA reads TGTGCCAGCAGCTACCTAGCGGGGGCTAGCACAGATACGCAGTATTTT.